The TCR beta chain described here comes from a study of cytomegalovirus exposure and HLA in healthy donors. Study-wide background: Unique TCRs numbering around 85 million, obtained from HLA-typed donors, made up an early data release. Study-wide results and limits: Earlier analysis looked at TCR beta V segments, and most were productive about 90% or about 30% of the time. The study found most TCR sequences rare, yet found some public TCRs in many donors.

On this clone itself: Its specificity is not known.

This PCR relied on a set of 60 Vbeta primers and 13 Jbeta primers. Authors' methods: Approximately 73 million unique TCR beta chains, about 12 million shared, were counted in a later analysis. Sequenced by immunoSEQ multiplex PCR; TCRdb stores in-frame clones only, minus some. V and J calls and clone size are as listed in that table; D and trimming were resolved from the DNA. Seen here are under 200,000 clones, approximately 72% observed once, and the top ten hold around 2.4%. The sequenced sample was PBMCs. This receptor was identified in a female donor in good health and CMV-seronegative.

CDR3 sequence (DNA): TGTGCCAGCAGCTTAGAAGGGTACAGGGGGCTAACTGAAGCTTTCTTT. It is translated as CASSLEGYRGLTEAFF. The chain recombines TRBV11-2 with TRBJ1-1; 9 bases line up with TRBD1. There are 16 residues in the CDR3. Germline-derived CDR1 and CDR2 are SGHAT and FQNNGV. J lost 5 bases, V lost 0 bases, and 7 bases had no gene match.